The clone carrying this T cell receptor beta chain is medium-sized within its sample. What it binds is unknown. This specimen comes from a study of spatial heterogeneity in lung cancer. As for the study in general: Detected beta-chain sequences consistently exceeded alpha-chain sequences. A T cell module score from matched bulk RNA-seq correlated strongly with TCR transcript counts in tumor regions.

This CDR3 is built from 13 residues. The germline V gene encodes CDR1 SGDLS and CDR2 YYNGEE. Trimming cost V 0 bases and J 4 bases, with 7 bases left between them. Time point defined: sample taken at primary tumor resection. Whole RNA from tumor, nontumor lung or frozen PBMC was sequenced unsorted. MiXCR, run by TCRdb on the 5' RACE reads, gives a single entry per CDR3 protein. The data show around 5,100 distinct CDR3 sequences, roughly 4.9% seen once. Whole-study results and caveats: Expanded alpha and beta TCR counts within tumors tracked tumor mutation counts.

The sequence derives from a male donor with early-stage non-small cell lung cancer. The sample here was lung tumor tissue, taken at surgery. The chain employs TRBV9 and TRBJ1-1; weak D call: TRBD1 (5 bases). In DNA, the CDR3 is TGTGCCAGCAGCGTAGCCAGGGCCACTGAAGCTTTCTTT. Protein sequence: CASSVARATEAFF.